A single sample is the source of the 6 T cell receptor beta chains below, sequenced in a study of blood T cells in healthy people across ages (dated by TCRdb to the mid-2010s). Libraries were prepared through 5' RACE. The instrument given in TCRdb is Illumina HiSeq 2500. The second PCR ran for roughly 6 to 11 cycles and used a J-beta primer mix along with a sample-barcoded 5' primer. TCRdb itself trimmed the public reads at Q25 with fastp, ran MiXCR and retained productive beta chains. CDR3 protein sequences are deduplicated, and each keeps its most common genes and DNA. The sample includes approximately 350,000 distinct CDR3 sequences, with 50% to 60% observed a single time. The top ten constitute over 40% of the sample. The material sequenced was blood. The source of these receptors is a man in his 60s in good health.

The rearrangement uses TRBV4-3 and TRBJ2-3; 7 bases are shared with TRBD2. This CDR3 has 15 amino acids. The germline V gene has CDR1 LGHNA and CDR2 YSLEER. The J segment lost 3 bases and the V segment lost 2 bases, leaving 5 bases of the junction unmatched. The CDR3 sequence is CASSQLWGGTDTQYF. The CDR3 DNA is TGCGCCAGCAGCCAATTGTGGGGGGGGACAGATACGCAGTATTTT.

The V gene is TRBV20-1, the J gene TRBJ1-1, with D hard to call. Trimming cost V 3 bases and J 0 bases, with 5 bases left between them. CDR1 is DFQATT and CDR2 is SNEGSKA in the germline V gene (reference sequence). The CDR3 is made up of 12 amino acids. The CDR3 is CSASTVNTEAFF. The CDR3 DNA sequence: TGCAGTGCTAGCACGGTGAACACTGAAGCTTTCTTT.

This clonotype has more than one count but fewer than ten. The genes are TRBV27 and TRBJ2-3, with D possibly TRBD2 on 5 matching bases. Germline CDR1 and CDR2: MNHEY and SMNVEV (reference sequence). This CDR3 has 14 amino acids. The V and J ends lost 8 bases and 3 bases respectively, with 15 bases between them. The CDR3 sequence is CASGLKGGTDTQYF. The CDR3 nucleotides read TGTGCCAGCGGGTTAAAAGGAGGTACAGATACGCAGTATTTT.

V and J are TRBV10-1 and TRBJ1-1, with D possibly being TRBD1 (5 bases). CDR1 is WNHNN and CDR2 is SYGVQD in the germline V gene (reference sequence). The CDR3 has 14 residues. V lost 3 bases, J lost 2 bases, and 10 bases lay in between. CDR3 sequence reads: CASSEPGQNTEAFF. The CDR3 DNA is TGCGCCAGCAGTGAACCCGGACAAAACACTGAAGCTTTCTTT.

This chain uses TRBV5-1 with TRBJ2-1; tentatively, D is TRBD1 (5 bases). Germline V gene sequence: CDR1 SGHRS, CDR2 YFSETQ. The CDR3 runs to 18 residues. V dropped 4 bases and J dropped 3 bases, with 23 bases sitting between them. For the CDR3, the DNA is TGCGCCAGCAGCCCACCTCAGGGCCTCAGTGGGGACTACAATGAGCAGTTCTTC. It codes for CASSPPQGLSGDYNEQFF.

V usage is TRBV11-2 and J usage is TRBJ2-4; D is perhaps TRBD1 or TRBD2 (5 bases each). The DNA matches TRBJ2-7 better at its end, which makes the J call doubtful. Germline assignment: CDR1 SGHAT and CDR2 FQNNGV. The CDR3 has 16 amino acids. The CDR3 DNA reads TGTGCCAGCAGCCAAATGGGACGGACCCTACCCTACGAGCAGTACTTC. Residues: CASSQMGRTLPYEQYF.